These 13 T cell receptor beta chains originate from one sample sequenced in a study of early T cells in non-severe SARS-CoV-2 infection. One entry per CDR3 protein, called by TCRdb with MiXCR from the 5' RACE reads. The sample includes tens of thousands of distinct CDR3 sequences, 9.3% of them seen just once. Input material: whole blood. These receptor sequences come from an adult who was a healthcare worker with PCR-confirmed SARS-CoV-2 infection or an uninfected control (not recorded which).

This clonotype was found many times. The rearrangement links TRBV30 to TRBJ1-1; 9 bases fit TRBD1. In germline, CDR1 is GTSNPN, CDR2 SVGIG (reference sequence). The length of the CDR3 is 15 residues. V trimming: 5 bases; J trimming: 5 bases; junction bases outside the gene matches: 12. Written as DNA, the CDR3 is TGTGCCTGGGGACAGGGGACCATGGTTCTGACTGAAGCTTTCTTT. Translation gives CAWGQGTMVLTEAFF.

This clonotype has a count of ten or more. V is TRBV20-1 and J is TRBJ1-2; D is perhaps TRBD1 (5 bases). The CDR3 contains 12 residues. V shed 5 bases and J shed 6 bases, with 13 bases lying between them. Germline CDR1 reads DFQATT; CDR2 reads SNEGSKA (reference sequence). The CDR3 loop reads CSAPLPGNGYTF. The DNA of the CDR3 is TGCAGTGCTCCCCTTCCAGGGAATGGCTACACCTTC.

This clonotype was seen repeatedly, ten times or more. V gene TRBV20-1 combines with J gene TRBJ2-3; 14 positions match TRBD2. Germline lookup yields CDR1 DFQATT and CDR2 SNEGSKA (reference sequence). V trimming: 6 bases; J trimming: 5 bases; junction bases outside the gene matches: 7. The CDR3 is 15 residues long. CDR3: CSASAGTSGGDTQYF. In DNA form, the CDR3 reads TGCAGTGCCTCCGCCGGGACTAGCGGGGGAGATACGCAGTATTTT.

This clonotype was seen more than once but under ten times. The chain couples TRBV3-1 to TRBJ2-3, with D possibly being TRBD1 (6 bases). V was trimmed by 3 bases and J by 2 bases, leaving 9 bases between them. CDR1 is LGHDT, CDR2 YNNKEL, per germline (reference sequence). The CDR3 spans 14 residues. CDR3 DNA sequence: TGTGCCAGCAGCCAGGGACACTTCACAGATACGCAGTATTTT. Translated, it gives CASSQGHFTDTQYF.

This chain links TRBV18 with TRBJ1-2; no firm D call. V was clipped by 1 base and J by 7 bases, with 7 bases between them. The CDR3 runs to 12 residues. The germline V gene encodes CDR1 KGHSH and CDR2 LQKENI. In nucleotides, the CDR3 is TGTGCCAGCTCACCACAAGAGGGTGGCTACACCTTC. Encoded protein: CASSPQEGGYTF.

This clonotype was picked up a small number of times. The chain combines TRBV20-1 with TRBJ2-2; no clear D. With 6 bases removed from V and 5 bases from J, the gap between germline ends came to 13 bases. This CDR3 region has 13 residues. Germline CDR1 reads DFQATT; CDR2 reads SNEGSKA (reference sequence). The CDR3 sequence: CSAPAHGTGELFF. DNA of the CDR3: TGCAGTGCCCCCGCCCATGGGACCGGGGAGCTGTTTTTT.

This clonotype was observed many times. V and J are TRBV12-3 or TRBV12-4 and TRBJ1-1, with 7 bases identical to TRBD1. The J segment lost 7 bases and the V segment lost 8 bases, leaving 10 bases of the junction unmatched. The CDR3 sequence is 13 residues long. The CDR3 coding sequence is TGTGCCAGCTGTAGGGGGCCTAGTCTTGAAGCTTTCTTT. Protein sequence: CASCRGPSLEAFF.

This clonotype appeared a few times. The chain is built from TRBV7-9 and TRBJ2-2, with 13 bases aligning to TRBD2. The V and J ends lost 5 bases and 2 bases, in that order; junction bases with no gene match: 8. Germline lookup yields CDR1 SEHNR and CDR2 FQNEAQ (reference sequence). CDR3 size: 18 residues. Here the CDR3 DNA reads TGTGCCAGCAGCCACCGGGGGACTAGCGGGGCCAACACCGGGGAGCTGTTTTTT. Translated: CASSHRGTSGANTGELFF.

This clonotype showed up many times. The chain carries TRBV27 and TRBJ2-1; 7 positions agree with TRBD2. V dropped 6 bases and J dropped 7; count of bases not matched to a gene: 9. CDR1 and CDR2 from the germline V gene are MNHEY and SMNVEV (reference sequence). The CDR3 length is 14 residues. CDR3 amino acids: CASRKGGGVNEQFF. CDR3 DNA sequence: TGTGCCAGCAGAAAAGGCGGGGGAGTTAATGAGCAGTTCTTC.

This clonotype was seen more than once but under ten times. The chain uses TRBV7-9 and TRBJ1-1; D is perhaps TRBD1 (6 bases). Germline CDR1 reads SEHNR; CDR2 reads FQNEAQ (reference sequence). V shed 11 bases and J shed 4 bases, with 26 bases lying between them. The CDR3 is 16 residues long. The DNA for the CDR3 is TGTGCCGTACCGTCAGGGGACCAAACAGGGAGCACTGAAGCTTTCTTT. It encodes CAVPSGDQTGSTEAFF.

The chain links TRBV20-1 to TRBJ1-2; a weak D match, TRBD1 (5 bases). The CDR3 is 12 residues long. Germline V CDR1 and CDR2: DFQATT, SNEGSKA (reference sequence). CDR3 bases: TGCAGCTATAGGGGAATAGGGGATGGCTACACCTTC. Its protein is CSYRGIGDGYTF.

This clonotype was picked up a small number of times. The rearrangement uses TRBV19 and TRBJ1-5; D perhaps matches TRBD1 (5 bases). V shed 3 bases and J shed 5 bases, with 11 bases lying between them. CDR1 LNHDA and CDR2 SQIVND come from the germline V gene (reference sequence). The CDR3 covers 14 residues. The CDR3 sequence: CASSILQDHQPQHF. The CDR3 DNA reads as TGTGCCAGTAGTATCCTACAGGATCATCAGCCCCAGCATTTT. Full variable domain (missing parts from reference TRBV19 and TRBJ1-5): DGGITQSPKYLFRKEGQNVTLSCEQNLNHDAMYWYRQDPGQGLRLIYYSQIVNDFQKGDIAEGYSVSREKKESFPLTVTSAQKNPTAFYLCASSILQDHQPQHFGDGTRLSIL.

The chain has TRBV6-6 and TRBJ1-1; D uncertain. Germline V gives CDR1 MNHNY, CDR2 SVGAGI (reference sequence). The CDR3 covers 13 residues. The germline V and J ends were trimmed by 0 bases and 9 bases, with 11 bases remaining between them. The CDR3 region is CASSYSSPGQAFF. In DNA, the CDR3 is TGTGCCAGCAGTTACTCGAGCCCAGGCCAAGCTTTCTTT.